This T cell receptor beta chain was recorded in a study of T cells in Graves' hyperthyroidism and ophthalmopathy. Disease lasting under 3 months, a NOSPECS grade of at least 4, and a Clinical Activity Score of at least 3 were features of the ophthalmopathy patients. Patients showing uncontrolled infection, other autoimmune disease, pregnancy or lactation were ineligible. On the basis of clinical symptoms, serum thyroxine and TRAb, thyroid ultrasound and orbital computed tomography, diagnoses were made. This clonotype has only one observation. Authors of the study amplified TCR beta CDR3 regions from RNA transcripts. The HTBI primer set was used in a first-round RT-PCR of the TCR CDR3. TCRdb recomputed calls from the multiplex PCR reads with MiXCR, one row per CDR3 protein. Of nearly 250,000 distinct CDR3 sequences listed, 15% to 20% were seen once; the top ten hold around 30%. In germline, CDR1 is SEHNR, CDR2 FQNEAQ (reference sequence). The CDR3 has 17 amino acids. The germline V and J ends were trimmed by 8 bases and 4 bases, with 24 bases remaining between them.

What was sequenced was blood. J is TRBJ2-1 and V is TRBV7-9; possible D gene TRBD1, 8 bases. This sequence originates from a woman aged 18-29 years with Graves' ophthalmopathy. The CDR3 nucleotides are TGTGCCAGCGGTTCATACGGACAGGGAGGGCTGTACAATGAGCAGTTCTTC. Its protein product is CASGSYGQGGLYNEQFF.